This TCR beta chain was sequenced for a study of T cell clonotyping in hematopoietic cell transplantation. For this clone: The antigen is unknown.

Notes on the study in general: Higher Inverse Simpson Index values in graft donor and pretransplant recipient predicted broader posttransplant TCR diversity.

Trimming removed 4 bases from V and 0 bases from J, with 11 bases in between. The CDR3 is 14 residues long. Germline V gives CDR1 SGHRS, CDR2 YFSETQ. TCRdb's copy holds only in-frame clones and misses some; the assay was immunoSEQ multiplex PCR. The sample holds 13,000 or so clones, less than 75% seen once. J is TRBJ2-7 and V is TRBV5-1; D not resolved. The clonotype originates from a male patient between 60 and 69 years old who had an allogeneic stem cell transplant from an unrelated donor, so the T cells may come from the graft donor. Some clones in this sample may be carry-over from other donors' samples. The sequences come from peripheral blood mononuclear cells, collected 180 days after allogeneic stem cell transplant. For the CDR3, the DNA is TGCGCCAGCAGCCTCCACTTGACCTCCTACGAGCAGTACTTC. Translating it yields CASSLHLTSYEQYF.